Each of the 13 T cell receptor beta chains below was sequenced from the same sample in a study of CD8 T cells in Susac syndrome. When the RNA was reverse transcribed, random hexamers were used with an input of 0.5 to 1 ug. TCRdb itself ran the immunoSEQ multiplex PCR reads through MiXCR, one entry per CDR3 protein. The sample lists about 280,000 distinct CDR3 sequences, approximately 81% occurring once. The material sequenced was CD8+ T cells from PBMCs. The source of these receptors is a human donor with multiple sclerosis.

The gene calls are TRBV6-1 and TRBJ2-7, with TRBD2 matching 8 bases. Germline V gene lookup returns CDR1 MNHNS and CDR2 SASEGT. V trimming: 0 bases; J trimming: 6 bases; junction bases outside the gene matches: 13. This CDR3 is 17 amino acids long. CDR3 sequence (DNA): TGTGCCAGCAGTGAAGCGCGCCGGGAGGGAGTTGGGGTCGAGCAGTACTTC. Residues: CASSEARREGVGVEQYF.

This chain connects TRBV24-1 to TRBJ2-3; D could derive from TRBD1 or TRBD2 (5 bases each). Trimming left V 0 bases short and J 9 bases short, with 9 bases between. Germline V CDR1 and CDR2: KGHDR, SFDVKD. The CDR3 has 13 residues. The CDR3 DNA reads as TGTGCCACCAGTGATTTGCAAGAGGGGACGCAGTATTTT. As protein: CATSDLQEGTQYF.

V usage is TRBV5-5 and J usage is TRBJ2-4, with 9 positions matching TRBD2. Germline CDR1 reads SGHKS; CDR2 reads YYEKEE (reference sequence). The J segment lost 4 bases and the V segment lost 4 bases, leaving 12 bases of the junction unmatched. The CDR3 has 17 amino acids. The CDR3 loop is CASSPGLAGVAKNIQYF. The CDR3 DNA sequence: TGTGCCAGCAGCCCTGGATTAGCGGGAGTGGCAAAAAACATTCAGTACTTC.

This CDR3 is CAALHLTSGTIGELFF. The CDR3 region has the DNA TGTGCCGCCCTCCACTTGACTAGCGGGACAATCGGGGAGCTGTTTTTT. The chain couples TRBV12-3 or TRBV12-4 to TRBJ2-2; 11 bases are a match to TRBD2. There are 16 residues in the CDR3. V lost 11 bases to trimming and J lost 7 bases; unmatched junction nucleotides: 15.

The genes are TRBV12-3 or TRBV12-4 and TRBJ2-7; D perhaps matches TRBD2 (6 bases). V was pared by 4 bases and J by 5 bases, with 18 bases between. This CDR3 comprises 15 residues. CDR3 loop: CASSSTGTGAHEQYF. The DNA for the CDR3 is TGTGCCAGCAGTTCTACGGGGACTGGAGCCCACGAGCAGTACTTC.

The CDR3 loop is CSFLRDAPYEQYF. CDR3 nucleotide sequence: TGCAGTTTTCTCCGGGACGCCCCCTACGAGCAGTACTTC. The chain uses TRBV20-1 and TRBJ2-7; D might be TRBD1 or TRBD2, each matching 5 bases. V lost 8 bases and J lost 2, with 16 bases in between. Germline CDR1 reads DFQATT; CDR2 reads SNEGSKA (reference sequence). The CDR3 contains 13 residues.

The rearrangement uses TRBV2 and TRBJ2-3, with TRBD2 as a possible D gene (5 bases). This CDR3 has 15 amino acids. CDR1 and CDR2 from the germline V gene are SNHLY and FYNNEI. Trimming took off 8 bases at V and 3 bases at J, with 18 bases between the two ends. The CDR3 sequence: CASPERVLSTDTQYF. The CDR3, as DNA: TGTGCCAGCCCGGAGAGGGTTCTATCAACAGATACGCAGTATTTT.

The table lists this clonotype with a count of one. Relative to the germline gene, one junction end is altered; a read error may explain this. The rearrangement joins TRBV7-9 to TRBJ1-2, with unresolved D. This CDR3 has 12 amino acids. Looked up from germline, CDR1 is SEHNR and CDR2 is FQNEAQ (reference sequence). The chain's CDR3 is CASSLVVGTAHF. As DNA, the CDR3 is TGTGCCAGCAGCTTAGTGGTCGGTACGGCTCACTTC.

V gene TRBV3-1 combines with J gene TRBJ2-2; TRBD2 is a possible D gene (6 bases). Germline V CDR1 and CDR2: LGHDT, YNNKEL (reference sequence). The CDR3 totals 18 residues. V dropped 1 base and J dropped 4 bases, with 19 bases sitting between them. The CDR3, as DNA: TGTGCCAGCAGCCAAGCCGGCGGTTGGGGGGTAACCACCGGGGAGCTGTTTTTT. Its protein is CASSQAGGWGVTTGELFF.

The CDR3 bases are TGTGCCAGCAGCCCTGGACGGGAGGCAAACTATGGCTACACCTTC. This sequence encodes CASSPGREANYGYTF. This chain connects TRBV5-4 to TRBJ1-2, with unresolved D. CDR1 is SGHNT and CDR2 is YYREEE in the germline V gene (reference sequence). V shed 4 bases and J shed 2 bases, with 15 bases lying between them. This CDR3 contains 15 residues.

The CDR3 nucleotides read TGTGCCAGCAGCCCGGCCTTGGGGCCTGGAAACACCATATATTTT. Its protein product is CASSPALGPGNTIYF. The rearrangement uses TRBV7-9 and TRBJ1-3, with D tentatively TRBD1 (5 bases). V shed 5 bases and J shed 2 bases, with 13 bases lying between them. The CDR3 loop spans 15 amino acids. Germline V lookup: CDR1 SEHNR, CDR2 FQNEAQ (reference sequence).

The chain uses TRBV7-9 and TRBJ2-7; 9 bases match TRBD1. The J segment lost 3 bases and the V segment lost 4 bases, leaving 7 bases of the junction unmatched. This CDR3 spans 15 amino acids. Germline V CDR1 and CDR2: SEHNR, FQNEAQ (reference sequence). CDR3 nucleotide sequence: TGTGCCAGCAGCTACGACAGGGGGAAGGTCTACGAGCAGTACTTC. Translating gives CASSYDRGKVYEQYF.

The chain uses TRBV11-2 and TRBJ2-1; TRBD2 matches 12 bases. Germline assignment: CDR1 SGHAT and CDR2 FQNNGV. Unmatched junction bases numbered 9, after V lost 4 bases and J lost 8 bases. The CDR3 contains 16 residues. The CDR3 sequence is CASSSASGRASDEQFF. For the CDR3, the DNA is TGTGCCAGCAGCTCAGCTAGCGGGAGGGCCTCGGATGAGCAGTTCTTC.